This T cell receptor (beta chain) was captured in a study of B cell selection in AIRE deficiency. Sorted regulatory T cells were CD4-positive, CD25-high and CD127-low or negative. Control samples were from healthy, unrelated donors. Study results and limitations: AIRE-deficient Tconv and Treg repertoires matched healthy donors in TCRBV, CDR3 length, diversity. Of roughly 3,400 shared Treg TCRbeta sequences, about 32% were healthy-donor-only and around 8.6% patient-only.

Turning to this clone: What it recognizes is unknown.

CDR1 is SNHLY, CDR2 FYNNEI, per germline. The CDR3 totals 16 residues. V was shortened by 5 bases and J by 0 bases, with 16 bases between the two germline ends. TCRdb keeps only in-frame clones here, not all; method: immunoSEQ multiplex PCR. The repertoire has roughly 24,000 clones, about 90% of them found once; the top ten carry 1.1%. The source of this sequence is a human donor in good health. Sequencing was done on a sample of CD4+CD25+ Tregs sorted from PBMCs. The chain recombines TRBV2 with TRBJ1-2; D might be TRBD1 (6 bases). DNA of the CDR3: TGTGCCAGCAGTATACAGGGACCGTTCTCTAACTATGGCTACACCTTC. Residues: CASSIQGPFSNYGYTF.